These 19 T cell receptor beta chains originate from one sample sequenced in a study of monozygotic twins with inflammatory bowel disease. After re-calling the 5' RACE reads, TCRdb lists one entry per CDR3 protein, DNA absent. This table holds over 100,000 distinct CDR3 sequences. Input material: blood. These receptors all come from a human donor with ulcerative colitis or Crohn's disease, or a healthy co-twin of an affected twin (not recorded which).

The chain couples TRBV7-6 to TRBJ2-1; TCRdb names TRBD2, which stays unverified in the absence of DNA. The CDR3 is made up of 15 amino acids. Looked up from germline, CDR1 is SGHVS and CDR2 is FNYEAQ. CDR3 amino acids: CASSSLAGVRDEQFF.

The chain is built from TRBV11-2 and TRBJ2-1; TCRdb proposes TRBD1, but this gene call is untestable without DNA. The CDR3 runs 18 residues. CDR1 is SGHAT and CDR2 is FQNNGV in the germline V gene. The CDR3 reads CASSLVDSWGQVNNEQFF.

CDR3 residues: CASSLGYRGSSDEQFF. This rearrangement joins TRBV5-1 to TRBJ2-1; TCRdb calls TRBD2, which cannot be checked without DNA. Germline V gene sequence: CDR1 SGHRS, CDR2 YFSETQ. The CDR3 runs to 16 residues. Supplemented by reference TRBV5-1 and TRBJ2-1, the full variable domain reads KAGVTQTPRYLIKTRGQQVTLSCSPISGHRSVSWYQQTPGQGLQFLFEYFSETQRNKGNFPGRFSGRQFSNSRSEMNVSTLELGDSALYLCASSLGYRGSSDEQFFGPGTRLTVL.

The V and J genes are TRBV4-1 and TRBJ2-5; TCRdb lists TRBD2, though no DNA is available to test this call. CDR3 size: 15 residues. Germline CDR1 is MGHRA and CDR2 is YSYEKL. CDR3 loop: CASSQGREGQETQYF.

V usage is TRBV5-4 and J usage is TRBJ2-7; TCRdb designates TRBD2, a call that cannot be tested without DNA. CDR3 size: 16 residues. CDR1 and CDR2 from the germline V gene are SGHNT and YYREEE (reference sequence). CDR3 protein: CASSALQGQTNYEQYF.

This rearrangement joins TRBV5-5 to TRBJ2-5. Germline values: CDR1 SGHKS, CDR2 YYEKEE (reference sequence). The CDR3 is 13 amino acids. The chain's CDR3 is CASSLVRSETQYF.

The chain's CDR3 is CSASSPRDSSTDTQYF. The rearrangement links TRBV20-1 to TRBJ2-3; lacking DNA, the TRBD2 call made by TCRdb goes unchecked. Germline loops: CDR1 DFQATT, CDR2 SNEGSKA (reference sequence). This CDR3 has 16 amino acids.

This rearrangement joins TRBV15 to TRBJ2-5; without DNA, the TCRdb call of TRBD2 cannot be checked. The CDR3 covers 15 residues. In germline, CDR1 is LNHNV, CDR2 YYDKDF (reference sequence). CDR3 region: CATSRGAAYQETQYF.

The rearrangement links TRBV6-1 to TRBJ2-4; the D call of TRBD2 rests on TCRdb alone, since no DNA is present to check it. The CDR3 length is 18 residues. The V gene's germline CDR1 is MNHNS and CDR2 SASEGT. This CDR3 is CASLLTSGVKWGKNIQYF.

The chain carries TRBV6-2 or TRBV6-3 and TRBJ2-7; TCRdb gives TRBD2 as the D gene, but with no DNA this cannot be confirmed. The CDR3 has 14 amino acids. CDR1 is MNHEY, CDR2 SVGEGT, per germline. The CDR3 region is CASRPSGLSYEQYF.

The V and J genes are TRBV7-9 and TRBJ1-2; the D gene TCRdb calls, TRBD1, cannot be checked with no DNA. The CDR3 totals 12 residues. The germline V gene has CDR1 SEHNR and CDR2 FQNEAQ (reference sequence). The chain's CDR3 is CASSFTRDGYTF.

The chain joins TRBV10-3 to TRBJ2-7; the D call of TRBD1 rests on TCRdb alone, since no DNA is present to check it. This CDR3 is built from 14 residues. Germline CDR1 is ENHRY and CDR2 is SYGVKD. The CDR3 spells CAISGSQGAYEQYF.

V and J are TRBV10-3 and TRBJ2-1. This CDR3 is built from 15 residues. Germline-derived CDR1 and CDR2 are ENHRY and SYGVKD. The CDR3 protein is CAISESRIPYNEQFF.

V gene TRBV12-3 or TRBV12-4 combines with J gene TRBJ2-2; as DNA is missing, the TRBD2 call by TCRdb cannot be tested. There are 17 residues in the CDR3. CDR3 region: CASSPRAGGWNTGELFF.

V usage is TRBV7-9 and J usage is TRBJ1-2; TCRdb picks TRBD1, but there is no DNA to check that call. This CDR3 has 16 amino acids. Germline V CDR1 and CDR2: SEHNR, FQNEAQ (reference sequence). The CDR3 spells CASSLASQGERYGYTF.

The CDR3 is CASSLGAIGTDTQYF. This chain joins TRBV7-2 and TRBJ2-3; TCRdb indicates TRBD2, and absent DNA this call remains unverified. The length of the CDR3 is 15 residues. Per the germline V gene, CDR1 is SGHTA and CDR2 is FQGNSA.

V gene TRBV28 combines with J gene TRBJ1-3. In germline, CDR1 is MDHEN, CDR2 SYDVKM. The CDR3 loop spans 16 amino acids. The CDR3 loop reads CASSFSGGHSGNTIYF.

The chain is built from TRBV18 and TRBJ2-1; TCRdb returns TRBD1, unconfirmable since there is no DNA. From germline, CDR1 is KGHSH and CDR2 LQKENI. The CDR3 runs to 15 residues. CDR3 in amino acids: CASSPGQVSYNEQFF. Full variable domain (rest looked up from reference TRBV18 and TRBJ2-1): NAGVMQNPRHLVRRRGQEARLRCSPMKGHSHVYWYRQLPEEGLKFMVYLQKENIIDESGMPKERFSAEFPKEGPSILRIQQVVRGDSAAYFCASSPGQVSYNEQFFGPGTRLTVL.

The chain joins TRBV2 to TRBJ2-3. The length of the CDR3 is 15 residues. Germline values: CDR1 SNHLY, CDR2 FYNNEI. CDR3 protein: CASSAQQPSTDTQYF.